This T cell receptor beta chain was sequenced during a study of cytomegalovirus exposure and HLA in healthy donors. Findings of the study overall: CMV antigen specificity of a few CMV-associated chains was confirmed in vitro.

In regard to this clone: What it binds is not known.

Repertoires were generated with immunoSEQ multiplex PCR, while TCRdb's copy carries only in-frame clones and drops some. This sample has tens of thousands of clones; just over 90% occur once, and the top ten carry around 1.1%. This CDR3 is built from 19 residues. This TCR was recovered from a man aged 18-30 years in good health and CMV-seronegative. The chain combines TRBV21-1 with TRBJ2-2; the table's D call of TRBD1 was not tested on the DNA. TRBV21-1 is tagged as a pseudogene. Sequencing was done on a sample of PBMCs. CDR3: CASSKALGQGARGTGELFF. CDR3 sequence (DNA): TGTGCCAGCAGCAAAGCGCTAGGGCAGGGGGCGCGTGGCACCGGGGAGCTGTTTTTT.